This T cell receptor (beta chain) was identified during a study of response to subunit inactivated influenza vaccine. Regarding the study as a whole: Every seasonal influenza vaccination brings in few new T cells, the authors suggested.

Turning to this clonotype: Its antigen is unknown.

TCRdb independently ran MiXCR on the RT-PCR reads; one entry per CDR3 protein. The table has about 650,000 distinct CDR3 sequences, 15% to 19% seen once. Germline lookup yields CDR1 LGHNA and CDR2 YSLEER. The CDR3 has 18 amino acids. V shed 4 bases and J 1 base; nucleotides not matched to a gene: 6. The TCR sequence derives from a man in his fifties who received an inactivated influenza vaccine. This chain joins TRBV4-3 and TRBJ2-3, with TRBD2 matching 15 bases. Here the sequenced sample was PBMCs from blood, taken roughly 12 days after vaccination. CDR3: CASSPRGLAGGGTDTQYF. The CDR3 DNA sequence: TGCGCCAGCAGCCCCAGGGGACTAGCGGGAGGAGGCACAGATACGCAGTATTTT.